The 2 T cell receptor beta chains below all came from one sample that was sequenced in a study of cytomegalovirus exposure and HLA in healthy donors. The PCR made use of 60 Vbeta and 13 Jbeta primers. Here immunoSEQ multiplex PCR was the method, and the copy in TCRdb shows in-frame clones only, minus some. Here the sample table reports some 150,000 clones. Sequencing used PBMCs. Receptors were obtained from a woman aged 18-35 years in good health and CMV-seronegative.

This sequence joins TRBV15 and TRBJ2-1; 13 nucleotides agree with TRBD2. CDR3 length: 15 amino acids. Germline V lookup: CDR1 LNHNV, CDR2 YYDKDF (reference sequence). The junction had 2 bases not matched to a gene; V was cut back by 0 bases and J by 9 bases. This CDR3 is CATSRELAGGGEQFF. The CDR3 coding sequence is TGTGCCACCAGCAGAGAACTAGCGGGAGGGGGTGAGCAGTTCTTC.

This chain connects TRBV27 to TRBJ2-1; TRBD2 matches 7 bases. There are 14 residues in the CDR3. CDR1 is MNHEY and CDR2 is SMNVEV in the germline V gene (reference sequence). V was pared by 8 bases and J by 8 bases, with 12 bases of the junction left unmatched. The CDR3 DNA follows: TGTGCCAGCGGGCGGCGGGAGTTGATCCATGAGCAGTTCTTC. It translates to CASGRRELIHEQFF.